This is a list of T cell receptor beta chains from one sample in a study of OX40 agonist ivuxolimab in advanced cancers. Measured with immunoSEQ multiplex PCR; TCRdb has only the in-frame clones, and not every one. The profile shows approximately 79,000 clones, about 92% of them singletons. The starting material was CD4+ or CD8+ T cells sorted from blood, obtained in a trial of the OX40 agonist ivuxolimab. These receptors originate from an adult with an advanced solid tumor such as melanoma, head and neck, liver or kidney cancer. CDR3s include the opening cysteine and the closing phenylalanine or tryptophan. Size is stated for part of the rows, as once, few or many counts, or as a class when the clone is expanded.

V gene | clone size | CDR3 protein
TRBV7-9 | NA | CASSPQGASYNEQFF
TRBV9 | NA | CASSVGGLGEQFF
TRBV6-5 | NA | CASRYNRGPYEQYF
TRBV5-1 | NA | CASSTFTGPETQYF
TRBV12-5 | NA | CASGFSRGLDAFF
TRBV11-2 | NA | CASSGPGTNEQFF
TRBV11-2 | NA | CASRLLMGIGNTIYF
TRBV7-3 | NA | CASSSIAGGSETQYF
TRBV19 | NA | CASSMGEGNEQYF
TRBV10-1 | NA | CASSETSGVGDTQYF
TRBV7-9 | NA | CASSTQGQGNYGYTF
TRBV10-2 | NA | CASSEGMMDAFF
TRBV6-5 | NA | CASSLSTGPGGYTF
TRBV5-1 | NA | CASSFEKLYEQYF
TRBV11-2 | NA | CASSSLRQGGITEAFF
TRBV5-4 | NA | CASSFSEGHGYTF
TRBV15 | NA | CATSGGRQGVNTEAFF
TRBV13 | once | CASSLVGGGSYEQYF
TRBV13 | NA | CASSFRRGIEETQYF
TRBV4-2 | NA | CASSLLRDYPKIPYEQYF
TRBV7-2 | NA | CASSPGFTNNEQFF
TRBV9 | NA | CASSPGQGAWDEQYF
TRBV9 | NA | CASSVGTRDWYEQYF
TRBV5-1 | NA | CATEGDSYNEQFF
TRBV7-9 | NA | CASSVEAYEQYF
TRBV4-3 | few | CASSQEQGSGANVLTF
TRBV4-1 | NA | CASSQLDKFPDTQYF
TRBV4-1 | NA | CASSPGHGYEAFF
TRBV7-3 | few | CASSAGGTEQFF
TRBV7-2 | NA | CASSPAGAGGLYEQYF
TRBV19 | NA | CASSQGMPYEQYF
TRBV13 | once | CASSSTGGSEQFF
TRBV11-2 | NA | CASSFLGQKSNYGYTF
TRBV10-3 | NA | CAISSTGDEQFF
TRBV9 | once | CASSVAGDLSTDTQYF
TRBV4-1 | NA | CASSQAPPGLETQYF
TRBV9 | once | CASSVEAGGSYEQYF
TRBV7-9 | NA | CASSAGGGETQYF
TRBV7-8 | NA | CASSLVEVGHTQYF
TRBV5-6 | NA | CASSLWGPYEQYF
TRBV30 | NA | CATQRGGPPEQYF
TRBV5-6 | NA | CASSQGGGTEAFF
TRBV9 | NA | CASSVGWAGSYNEQFF
TRBV2 | NA | CASPVVGNEQFF
TRBV5-1 | NA | CASSSSQGPTEAFF
TRBV11-1 | once | CASSSRTSLGETQYF
TRBV19 | NA | CASSRGTVNEKLFF
TRBV2 | NA | CASSEWRGLKNIQYF
TRBV9 | once | CASSVVSPVKNIQYF